This T cell receptor beta chain was observed in a study of cytomegalovirus exposure and HLA in healthy donors. Of note for this clone: Antigen specificity is unknown.

Findings and caveats of the study: Trimming of TCR beta V- and J-genes showed a link, identified in a later analysis, to a missense DCLRE1C variant. Previously analyzed data showed that most TCR beta V segments were productive at a frequency of about 87% or about 30%.

Those who donated were healthy bone marrow donors. The PCR employed 60 Vbeta primers together with 13 Jbeta primers. Original data processing: Counted up in a later analysis, unique TCR beta chains came to roughly 80 million, with around 9.9 million shared. TCRdb's copy holds only in-frame clones and misses some; the assay was immunoSEQ multiplex PCR. That table is the source of V, J and clone size, and D and trimming were worked out from the DNA. Seen here are around 130,000 clones, roughly 72% observed once, and the top ten hold approximately 1.8%. This TCR was sampled from a woman aged 50 to 65 in good health and CMV-seronegative. Sequencing was done on a sample of PBMCs.

CDR3 residues: CASSFKGQEGSNTEAFF. In nucleotides, the CDR3 is TGTGCCAGCAGCTTTAAGGGCCAGGAGGGGAGCAACACTGAAGCTTTCTTT. The chain has TRBV7-9 and TRBJ1-1; maybe TRBD1 (5 bases). Germline CDR1 and CDR2: SEHNR and FQNEAQ (reference sequence). This CDR3 is 17 amino acids long. The V gene lost 3 bases and the J gene lost 2 bases, with 19 bases spanning the gap.